The 16 T cell receptor beta chains listed next were all sequenced from one sample in a study of blood T cell repertoires in COVID-19. Here immunoSEQ multiplex PCR was the method, and the copy in TCRdb shows in-frame clones only, minus some. Of 150,000 to 200,000 clones in the sample, roughly nine tenths are singletons; the top ten hold about 26%. Sequencing was done on a sample of peripheral blood. These receptors were obtained from a man in his 60s with acute or convalescent COVID-19.

This clone was counted a single time. The genes are TRBV29-1 and TRBJ2-1; D is perhaps TRBD1 (5 bases). The CDR3 has 11 amino acids. Trimming took off 4 bases at V and 6 bases at J, with 7 bases between the two ends. Germline-derived CDR1 and CDR2 are SQVTM and ANQGSEA. CDR3 loop: CSVAGLNEQFF. The CDR3 coding sequence is TGCAGCGTTGCAGGGCTCAATGAGCAGTTCTTC.

The chain is built from TRBV5-1 and TRBJ1-4, with unresolved D. The V end was cut by 1 base, the J end by 7 bases, with 14 bases between. The CDR3 extends over 15 amino acids. In germline, CDR1 is SGHRS, CDR2 YFSETQ. CDR3 bases: TGCGCCAGCAGCTTGTGGCAGGCGGGAGGTGAAAAACTGTTTTTT. This gives the protein CASSLWQAGGEKLFF.

This chain links TRBV18 with TRBJ1-2; a weak D match, TRBD1 (6 bases). Germline V CDR1 and CDR2: KGHSH, LQKENI. V dropped 5 bases and J dropped 2 bases, with 9 bases sitting between them. CDR3 length: 13 residues. The CDR3 spells CASSADSNYGYTF. In nucleotides, the CDR3 is TGTGCCAGCTCAGCGGACAGCAACTATGGCTACACCTTC. Based on the CDR3 plus reference TRBV18 and TRBJ1-2, the full variable domain is NAGVMQNPRHLVRRRGQEARLRCSPMKGHSHVYWYRQLPEEGLKFMVYLQKENIIDESGMPKERFSAEFPKEGPSILRIQQVVRGDSAAYFCASSADSNYGYTFGSGTRLTVV.

This chain uses TRBV30 with TRBJ1-2; no firm D call. The CDR3 has 12 amino acids. V lost 3 bases to trimming and J lost 5 bases, with 10 bases between them. Germline-derived CDR1 and CDR2 are GTSNPN and SVGIG (reference sequence). CDR3 DNA: TGTGCCTGGAGAACTCGAGGGTATGGCTACACCTTC. Its translation: CAWRTRGYGYTF. Full variable domain (missing parts from reference TRBV30 and TRBJ1-2): SQTIHQWPATLVQPVGSPLSLECTVEGTSNPNLYWYRQAAGRGLQLLFYSVGIGQISSEVPQNLSASRPQDRQFILSSKKLLLSDSGFYLCAWRTRGYGYTFGSGTRLTVV.

This clone occurred once. The CDR3 bases are TGTGCCTGGAGTTTGGGGCAGCGAACCTCTGGAAACACCATATATTTT. Protein sequence: CAWSLGQRTSGNTIYF. This chain connects TRBV30 to TRBJ1-3, with a weak D call TRBD1 (5 bases). Looked up from germline, CDR1 is GTSNPN and CDR2 is SVGIG (reference sequence). The V end lost 2 bases, the J end lost 0 bases, and 14 bases lay between the germline ends. The CDR3 length is 16 residues.

This chain connects TRBV2 to TRBJ2-1; 9 bases line up with TRBD1. The CDR3 is 14 amino acids. The germline CDR1 and CDR2 sequences are SNHLY and FYNNEI. J was trimmed by 2 bases and V by 5 bases; bases with no gene match: 1. The CDR3 DNA reads as TGTGCCAGCAGTCGACAGGGGGCCTACAATGAGCAGTTCTTC. It yields the protein CASSRQGAYNEQFF.

V is TRBV2 and J is TRBJ1-6, with TRBD1 matching 9 bases. Germline V gives CDR1 SNHLY, CDR2 FYNNEI. The CDR3 runs to 15 residues. Trimming took 6 bases from V and 7 from J; bases not matched to a gene: 7. CDR3 bases: TGTGCCAGCAGCAGACAGGGGGGAGACAATTCACCCCTCCACTTT. Protein: CASSRQGGDNSPLHF.

The rearrangement joins TRBV7-9 to TRBJ1-5; D not certain. This CDR3 is 13 amino acids long. The V gene lost 5 bases and the J gene lost 5 bases, with 10 bases spanning the gap. Per the germline V gene, CDR1 is SEHNR and CDR2 is FQNEAQ (reference sequence). The CDR3: CASSPDGDQPQHF. The CDR3 DNA is TGTGCCAGCAGCCCGGACGGGGATCAGCCCCAGCATTTT. Looking up the rest from reference TRBV7-9 and TRBJ1-5 gives the full variable domain: DTGVSQNPRHKITKRGQNVTFRCDPISEHNRLYWYRQTLGQGPEFLTYFQNEAQLEKSRLLSDRFSAERPKGSFSTLEIQRTEQGDSAMYLCASSPDGDQPQHFGDGTRLSIL.

The chain employs TRBV7-3 and TRBJ2-1; possibly TRBD1 for D (6 bases). The length of the CDR3 is 13 residues. Trimming left V 5 bases short and J 6 bases short, with 11 bases between. Per the germline V gene, CDR1 is SGHTA and CDR2 is FQGTGA. The CDR3 nucleotides are TGTGCCAGCAGCCCTGGGACAACCAATGAGCAGTTCTTC. Translated: CASSPGTTNEQFF. The variable domain in full, completed from reference TRBV7-3 and TRBJ2-1, reads GAGVSQTPSNKVTEKGKYVELRCDPISGHTALYWYRQSLGQGPEFLIYFQGTGAADDSGLPNDRFFAVRPEGSVSTLKIQRTERGDSAVYLCASSPGTTNEQFFGPGTRLTVL.

This clone was observed a single time. The chain uses TRBV5-1 and TRBJ1-1; the D gene is possibly TRBD1 (5 bases). Germline V gene data show CDR1 as SGHRS and CDR2 as YFSETQ. V was trimmed by 4 bases and J by 2 bases, leaving 12 bases between them. This CDR3 is 14 amino acids long. The CDR3 DNA follows: TGCGCCAGCAGCCCGTGGGGGGGAAACACTGAAGCTTTCTTT. Translation gives CASSPWGGNTEAFF.

This chain links TRBV2 with TRBJ2-1; no firm D call. The ends were cut back, 7 bases at V and 1 base at J, with 8 bases in the middle. The CDR3 is made up of 13 amino acids. Germline V CDR1 and CDR2: SNHLY, FYNNEI. CDR3: CASKERSYNEQFF. The CDR3 DNA is TGTGCCAGCAAGGAGCGTTCCTACAATGAGCAGTTCTTC.

The sample holds a few counts of this clone. The chain carries TRBV19 and TRBJ1-1; D is unclear. Trimming removed 4 bases at V and 7 bases at J, with 10 bases between. The CDR3 totals 12 residues. CDR1 is LNHDA, CDR2 SQIVND, per germline (reference sequence). CDR3 coding DNA: TGTGCCAGTAGTACACCTCCCGGTGAAGCTTTCTTT. Its protein product is CASSTPPGEAFF.

The chain has TRBV2 and TRBJ1-6; TRBD1 is a possible D gene (5 bases). The CDR3 totals 15 residues. CDR1 SNHLY and CDR2 FYNNEI come from the germline V gene. V dropped 10 bases and J dropped 1 base, with 14 bases sitting between them. CDR3 protein: CATRAAGSYNSPLHF. The CDR3 DNA is TGTGCCACCCGAGCAGCAGGGTCCTATAATTCACCCCTCCACTTT.

V usage is TRBV27 and J usage is TRBJ2-1, with D perhaps TRBD2 (6 bases). CDR3 length equals 11 residues. The V gene's germline CDR1 is MNHEY and CDR2 SMNVEV (reference sequence). Trimming pared 5 bases from V and 10 bases from J, leaving 9 bases between. The CDR3 loop is CASSTTREQFF. The CDR3 nucleotides read TGTGCCAGCAGTACGACTAGAGAGCAGTTCTTC.

V usage is TRBV5-1 and J usage is TRBJ2-3; 8 bases match TRBD1. In germline, CDR1 is SGHRS, CDR2 YFSETQ. The CDR3 consists of 13 residues. Trimming removed 2 bases from V and 5 bases from J; junction bases left unmatched: 1. In nucleotides, the CDR3 is TGCGCCAGCAGCTTAGACAGGGGAGATACGCAGTATTTT. Its translation is CASSLDRGDTQYF.

The rearrangement joins TRBV6-2 or TRBV6-3 to TRBJ2-7; 7 bases fit TRBD2. Trimming removed 3 bases from V and 2 bases from J; junction bases left unmatched: 4. Germline V CDR1 and CDR2: MNHEY, SVGEGT. CDR3 length equals 14 residues. CDR3 coding DNA: TGTGCCAGCAGTTATGACCGGGGGGCCTACGAGCAGTACGTC. This codes for CASSYDRGAYEQYV.